This T cell receptor (beta chain) was recovered during a study of blood T cell repertoires in COVID-19. Study context: The samples span acute and convalescent COVID-19 from the United States, Italy and Spain. T cells, B-cell-depleted T cells, or PBMCs supplied cDNA or gDNA.

How the authors handled the data: Reference gene primer amplification gave estimated nucleated cell counts. Profiled with immunoSEQ multiplex PCR; TCRdb holds only in-frame clones, not every one. V and J calls and clone size are given by that table; D and trimming were obtained from the DNA. The sample records 20,000 or so clones, more than 80% being singletons. This clone was found a few times. V was pared by 4 bases and J by 1 base, with 14 bases between. The CDR3 loop spans 15 amino acids. The germline CDR1 and CDR2 sequences are SGHRS and YFSETQ. V and J are TRBV5-1 and TRBJ1-1; D is unclear. The receptor was derived from a woman at least 80 years old with active or convalescent COVID-19. Material for sequencing was peripheral blood. The CDR3 bases are TGCGCCAGCAGCGAGTGGACTGGGCCGAACACTGAAGCTTTCTTT. This gives the protein CASSEWTGPNTEAFF.